The source of this TCR beta chain is a study of control samples from healthy donors and cancer patients (dated by TCRdb to between 2020 and 2021). Library method: the immunoSEQ multiplex PCR assay. TCRdb took over this immuneACCESS table, retaining in-frame rearrangements with V and J assigned. Such tables are incomplete; in checked studies, under half of the missing clones stem from an unresolved V gene, and the remainder is unexplained. For this sample there are approximately 170,000 clones; about 90% appear just once. Of the sample, 0.68% is held by the ten largest clones. The junction carries 8 bases between V and J, which are trimmed by 0 bases and 4 bases respectively. The germline V gene (reference sequence) specifies SEHNR as CDR1 and FQNEAQ as CDR2. There are 14 amino acids in the CDR3, from cysteine to phenylalanine inclusive. The CDR3 DNA has 42 bases and is translated from base 1. Notes on this clone: Its recognized antigen is unknown. Base qualities were left out, and no much larger clone turns up one base away.

This chain joins TRBV7-9 to TRBJ2-3; the D segment cannot be called with confidence. The sample was blood. The source of this sequence is a woman aged 30 to 39 in good health. The DNA is as follows: TGTGCCAGCAGCTTAGCCAGGCCCGCAGATACGCAGTATTTT. Translated, it gives CASSLARPADTQYF.